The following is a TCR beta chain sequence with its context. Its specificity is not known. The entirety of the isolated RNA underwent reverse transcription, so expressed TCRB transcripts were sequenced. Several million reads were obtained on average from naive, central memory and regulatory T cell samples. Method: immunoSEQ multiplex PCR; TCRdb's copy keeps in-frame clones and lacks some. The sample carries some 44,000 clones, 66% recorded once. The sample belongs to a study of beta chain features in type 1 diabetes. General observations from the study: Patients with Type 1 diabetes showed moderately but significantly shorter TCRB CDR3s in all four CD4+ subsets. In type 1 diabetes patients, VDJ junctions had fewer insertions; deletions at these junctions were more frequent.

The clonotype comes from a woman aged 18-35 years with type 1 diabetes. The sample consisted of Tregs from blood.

CDR3 coding DNA: TGTGCCAGCAGGACCCGAGCGGGGGGCTACGAGCAGTACTTC. Translating it yields CASRTRAGGYEQYF. The rearrangement uses TRBV6-5 and TRBJ2-7; 9 nucleotides agree with TRBD2. The V gene's germline CDR1 is MNHEY and CDR2 SVGAGI. The CDR3 is made up of 14 amino acids. The trim removed 6 bases at V and 3 bases at J, leaving 6 bases unmatched.